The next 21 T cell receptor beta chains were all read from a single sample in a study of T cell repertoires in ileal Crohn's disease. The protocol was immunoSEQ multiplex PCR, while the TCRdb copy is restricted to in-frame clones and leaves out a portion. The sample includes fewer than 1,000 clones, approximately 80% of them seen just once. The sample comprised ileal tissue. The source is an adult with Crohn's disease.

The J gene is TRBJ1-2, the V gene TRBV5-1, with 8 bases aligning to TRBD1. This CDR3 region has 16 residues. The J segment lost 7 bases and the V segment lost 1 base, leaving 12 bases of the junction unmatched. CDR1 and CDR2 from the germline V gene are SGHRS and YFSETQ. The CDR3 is CASSLTITDRAVGYTF. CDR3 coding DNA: TGCGCCAGCAGCTTGACCATCACGGACAGGGCTGTTGGCTACACCTTC.

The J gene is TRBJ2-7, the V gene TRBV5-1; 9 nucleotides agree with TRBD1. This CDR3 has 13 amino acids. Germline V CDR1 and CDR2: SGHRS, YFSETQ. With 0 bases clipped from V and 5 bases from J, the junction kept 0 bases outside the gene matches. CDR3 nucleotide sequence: TGCGCCAGCAGCTTGGGGACAGGGGACGAGCAGTACTTC. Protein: CASSLGTGDEQYF.

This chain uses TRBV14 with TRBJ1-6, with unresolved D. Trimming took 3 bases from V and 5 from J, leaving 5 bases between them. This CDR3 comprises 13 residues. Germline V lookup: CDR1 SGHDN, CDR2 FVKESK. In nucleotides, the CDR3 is TGTGCCAGCAGCCACACAGATAATTCACCCCTCCACTTT. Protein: CASSHTDNSPLHF. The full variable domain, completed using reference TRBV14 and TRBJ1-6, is EAGVTQFPSHSVIEKGQTVTLRCDPISGHDNLYWYRRVMGKEIKFLLHFVKESKQDESGMPNNRFLAERTGGTYSTLKVQPAELEDSGVYFCASSHTDNSPLHFGNGTRLTVT.

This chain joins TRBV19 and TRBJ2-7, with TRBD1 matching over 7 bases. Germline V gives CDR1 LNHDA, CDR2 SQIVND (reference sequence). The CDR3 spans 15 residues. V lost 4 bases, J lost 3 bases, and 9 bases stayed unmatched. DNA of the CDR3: TGTGCCAGTAGTACCAGGACAGGCGGAAACTACGAGCAGTACTTC. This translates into CASSTRTGGNYEQYF.

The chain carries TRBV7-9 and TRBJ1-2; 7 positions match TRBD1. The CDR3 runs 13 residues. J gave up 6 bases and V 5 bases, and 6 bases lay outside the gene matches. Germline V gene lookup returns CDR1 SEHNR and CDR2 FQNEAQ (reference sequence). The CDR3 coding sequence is TGTGCCAGCAGCCCCGGGACAGCCCATGGCTACACCTTC. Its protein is CASSPGTAHGYTF.

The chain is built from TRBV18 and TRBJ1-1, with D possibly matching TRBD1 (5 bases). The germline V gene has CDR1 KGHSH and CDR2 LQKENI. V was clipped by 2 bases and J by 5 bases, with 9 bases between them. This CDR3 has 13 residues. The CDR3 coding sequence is TGTGCCAGCTCACCAACACGGGGGACTGAAGCTTTCTTT. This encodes CASSPTRGTEAFF.

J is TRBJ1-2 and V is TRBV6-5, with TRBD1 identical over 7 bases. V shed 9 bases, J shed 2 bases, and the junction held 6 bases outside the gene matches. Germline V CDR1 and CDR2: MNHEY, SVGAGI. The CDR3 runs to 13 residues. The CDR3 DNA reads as TGTGCCAGTTCGACAGGGACAAACTATGGCTACACCTTC. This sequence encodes CASSTGTNYGYTF.

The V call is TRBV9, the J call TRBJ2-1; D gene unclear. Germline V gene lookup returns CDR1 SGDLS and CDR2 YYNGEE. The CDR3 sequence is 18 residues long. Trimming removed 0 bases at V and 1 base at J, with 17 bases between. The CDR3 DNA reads TGTGCCAGCAGCGTAGTACCCAGCGAAGGTGCTTCCTACAATGAGCAGTTCTTC. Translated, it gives CASSVVPSEGASYNEQFF.

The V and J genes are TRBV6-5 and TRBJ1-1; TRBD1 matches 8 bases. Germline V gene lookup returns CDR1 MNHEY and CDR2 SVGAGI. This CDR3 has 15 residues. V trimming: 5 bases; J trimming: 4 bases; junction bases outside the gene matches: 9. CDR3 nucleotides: TGTGCCAGCAGTCCAAGCCCTACAGGGGGCACTGAAGCTTTCTTT. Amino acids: CASSPSPTGGTEAFF.

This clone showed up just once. The CDR3 region has the DNA TGTGCCAGCAGTTTCCGGGGACTCGAGCAGCCCCAGCATTTT. As protein: CASSFRGLEQPQHF. This rearrangement joins TRBV27 to TRBJ1-5; possibly TRBD1 for D (5 bases). Germline loops: CDR1 MNHEY, CDR2 SMNVEV (reference sequence). There are 14 residues in the CDR3. Deletions cut 3 bases from V and 7 bases from J, with 13 bases between.

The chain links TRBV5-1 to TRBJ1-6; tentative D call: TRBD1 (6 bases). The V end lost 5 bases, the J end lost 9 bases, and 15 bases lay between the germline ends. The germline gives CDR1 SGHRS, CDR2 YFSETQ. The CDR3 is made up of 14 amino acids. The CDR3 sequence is CASRPQGAGSPLHF. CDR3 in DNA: TGCGCCAGCAGACCACAGGGTGCAGGTTCACCCCTCCACTTT.

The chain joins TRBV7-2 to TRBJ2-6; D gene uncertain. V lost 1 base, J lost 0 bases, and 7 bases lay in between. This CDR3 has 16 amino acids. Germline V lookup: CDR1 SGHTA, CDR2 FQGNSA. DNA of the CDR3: TGTGCCAGCAGCTTAGGGAGTGGCTCTGGGGCCAACGTCCTGACTTTC. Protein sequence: CASSLGSGSGANVLTF. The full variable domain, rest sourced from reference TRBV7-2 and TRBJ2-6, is GAGVSQSPSNKVTEKGKDVELRCDPISGHTALYWYRQSLGQGLEFLIYFQGNSAPDKSGLPSDRFSAERTGGSVSTLTIQRTQQEDSAVYLCASSLGSGSGANVLTFGAGSRLTVL.

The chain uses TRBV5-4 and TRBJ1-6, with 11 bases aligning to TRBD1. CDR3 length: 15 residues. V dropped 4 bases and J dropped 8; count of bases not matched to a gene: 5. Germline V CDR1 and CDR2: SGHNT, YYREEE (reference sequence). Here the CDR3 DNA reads TGTGCCAGCAGCAACCCGGGACAGGGGGATTCACCCCTCCACTTT. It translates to CASSNPGQGDSPLHF.

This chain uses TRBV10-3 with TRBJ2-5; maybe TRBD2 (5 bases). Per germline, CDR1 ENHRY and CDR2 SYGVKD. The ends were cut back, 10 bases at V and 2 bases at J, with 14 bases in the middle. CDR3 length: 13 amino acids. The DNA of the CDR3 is TGTGCCACGCAACGGGATTTACAAGAGACCCAGTACTTC. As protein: CATQRDLQETQYF.

CDR3 bases: TGTGCCAGCAGTGTCGACAATAGGGGTGAGCAGTTCTTC. This gives the protein CASSVDNRGEQFF. This chain connects TRBV6-4 to TRBJ2-1; a weak D match, TRBD1 (5 bases). The CDR3 is 13 amino acids. With 4 bases removed from V and 9 bases from J, the gap between germline ends came to 13 bases. Germline V gene lookup returns CDR1 MRHNA and CDR2 SNTAGT.

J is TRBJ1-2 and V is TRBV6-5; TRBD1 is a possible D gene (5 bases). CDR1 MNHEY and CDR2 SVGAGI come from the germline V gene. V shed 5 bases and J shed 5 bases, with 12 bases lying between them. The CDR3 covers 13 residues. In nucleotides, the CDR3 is TGTGCCAGCAGTCTCACAGGAAATTATGGCTACACCTTC. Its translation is CASSLTGNYGYTF.

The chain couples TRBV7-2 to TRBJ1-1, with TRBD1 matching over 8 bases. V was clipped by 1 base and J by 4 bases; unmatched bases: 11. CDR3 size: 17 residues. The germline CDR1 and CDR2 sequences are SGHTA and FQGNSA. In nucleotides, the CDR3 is TGTGCCAGCAGCTTAGGTTTAGGTGGACAGGGCGCCACTGAAGCTTTCTTT. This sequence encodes CASSLGLGGQGATEAFF.

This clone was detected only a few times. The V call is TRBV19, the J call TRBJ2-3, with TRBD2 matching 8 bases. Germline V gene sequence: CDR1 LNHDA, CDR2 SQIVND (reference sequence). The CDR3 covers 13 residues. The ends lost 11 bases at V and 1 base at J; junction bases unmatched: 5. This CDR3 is CAVWRGGTDTQYF. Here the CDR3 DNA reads TGTGCCGTCTGGCGGGGGGGCACAGATACGCAGTATTTT.

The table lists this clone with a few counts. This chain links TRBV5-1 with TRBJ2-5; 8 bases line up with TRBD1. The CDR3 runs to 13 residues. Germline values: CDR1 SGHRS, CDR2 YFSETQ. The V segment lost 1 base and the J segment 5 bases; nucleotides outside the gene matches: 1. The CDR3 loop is CASSLTGGETQYF. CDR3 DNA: TGCGCCAGCAGCTTGACAGGGGGGGAGACCCAGTACTTC.

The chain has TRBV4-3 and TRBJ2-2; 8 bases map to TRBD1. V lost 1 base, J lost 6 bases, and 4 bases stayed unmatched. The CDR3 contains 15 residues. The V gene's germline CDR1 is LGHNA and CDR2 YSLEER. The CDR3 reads CASSQVRTGPGELFF. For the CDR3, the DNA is TGCGCCAGCAGCCAAGTCAGGACAGGGCCCGGGGAGCTGTTTTTT.

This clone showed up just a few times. DNA for the CDR3: TGCAGCGCCCGGGTGAGTGGTACTGAAGCTTTCTTT. Encoded protein: CSARVSGTEAFF. The chain links TRBV29-1 to TRBJ1-1; D unclear. In germline, CDR1 is SQVTM, CDR2 ANQGSEA. The CDR3 runs to 12 residues. Between the trimmed V and J ends, which lost 7 bases and 5 bases, there was a span of 14 bases.